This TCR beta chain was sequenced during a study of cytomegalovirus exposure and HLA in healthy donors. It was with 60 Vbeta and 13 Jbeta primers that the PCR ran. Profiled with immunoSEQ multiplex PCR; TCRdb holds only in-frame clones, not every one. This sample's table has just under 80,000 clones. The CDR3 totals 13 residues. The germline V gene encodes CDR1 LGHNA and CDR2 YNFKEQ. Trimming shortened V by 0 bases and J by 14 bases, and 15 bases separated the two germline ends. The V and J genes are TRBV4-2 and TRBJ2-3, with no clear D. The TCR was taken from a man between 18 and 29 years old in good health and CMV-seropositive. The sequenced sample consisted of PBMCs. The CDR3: CASSQDKVADPYF. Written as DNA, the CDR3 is TGTGCCAGCAGCCAAGATAAAGTAGCCGATCCGTATTTT.